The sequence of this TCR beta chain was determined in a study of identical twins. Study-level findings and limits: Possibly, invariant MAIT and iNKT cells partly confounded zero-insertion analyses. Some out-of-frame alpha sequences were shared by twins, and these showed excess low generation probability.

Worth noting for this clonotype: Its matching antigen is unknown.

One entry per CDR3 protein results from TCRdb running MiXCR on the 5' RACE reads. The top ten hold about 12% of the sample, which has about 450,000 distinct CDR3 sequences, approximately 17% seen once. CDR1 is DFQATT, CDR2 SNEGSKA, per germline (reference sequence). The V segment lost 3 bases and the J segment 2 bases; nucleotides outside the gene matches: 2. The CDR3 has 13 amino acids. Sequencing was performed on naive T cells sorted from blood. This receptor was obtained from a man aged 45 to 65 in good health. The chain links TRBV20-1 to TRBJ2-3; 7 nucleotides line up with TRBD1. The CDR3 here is CSARDRYTDTQYF. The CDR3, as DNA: TGCAGTGCTAGGGACAGGTACACAGATACGCAGTATTTT.